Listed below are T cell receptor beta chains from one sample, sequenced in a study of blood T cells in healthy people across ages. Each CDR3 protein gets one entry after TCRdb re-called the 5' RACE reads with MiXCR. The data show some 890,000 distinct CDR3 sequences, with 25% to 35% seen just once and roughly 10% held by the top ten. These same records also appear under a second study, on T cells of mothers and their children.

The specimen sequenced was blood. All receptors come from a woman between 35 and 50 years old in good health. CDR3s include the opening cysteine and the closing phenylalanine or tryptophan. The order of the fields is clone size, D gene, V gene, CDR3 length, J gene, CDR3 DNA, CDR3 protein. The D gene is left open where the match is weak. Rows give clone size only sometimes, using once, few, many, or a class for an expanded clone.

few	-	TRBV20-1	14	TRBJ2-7	TGCAGTGCTAGAGATCCCTTAGGTCCCGGCGAGCAGTACTTC	CSARDPLGPGEQYF
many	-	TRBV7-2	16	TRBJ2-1	TGTGCCAGCAGCTTAGCTAGGGGTAGCTCCTACAATGAGCAGTTCTTC	CASSLARGSSYNEQFF
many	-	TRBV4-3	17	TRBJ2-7	TGCGCCAGCAGCCAAGATCGGGACGGATCCATTTCCTACGAGCAGTACTTC	CASSQDRDGSISYEQYF
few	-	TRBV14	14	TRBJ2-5	TGTGCCAGCAGCCAGTTCGGCAGCCAAGAGACCCAGTACTTC	CASSQFGSQETQYF
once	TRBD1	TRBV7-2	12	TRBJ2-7	TGTGCCGGCAGCCACGACAGGGGCGAGCAGTACTTC	CAGSHDRGEQYF
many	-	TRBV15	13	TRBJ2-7	TGTGCCACCAGCAGAGATAACCATTACGAGCAGTACTTC	CATSRDNHYEQYF
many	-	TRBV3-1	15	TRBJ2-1	TGTGCCAGCAGCCAAGATCCCCAGGGGTACAATGAGCAGTTCTTC	CASSQDPQGYNEQFF
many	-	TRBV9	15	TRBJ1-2	TGTGCCAGCAGCGTAGATAGGAATGCCCTTGGGGGCTACACCTTC	CASSVDRNALGGYTF
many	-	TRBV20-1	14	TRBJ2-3	TGCAGTGCTAGGCGTCCGACAGGCACAGATACGCAGTATTTT	CSARRPTGTDTQYF
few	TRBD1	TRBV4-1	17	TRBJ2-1	TGCGCCAGCAGCCAAGATACGGGCACAGGGGGCAGGAATGAGCAGTTCTTC	CASSQDTGTGGRNEQFF
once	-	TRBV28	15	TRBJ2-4	TGTGCCAGCAGTTTATCTTTTGTCAGGGGAAACATTCAGTACTTC	CASSLSFVRGNIQYF
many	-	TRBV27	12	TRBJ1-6	TGTGCCAGCAGTTTATGGGGTTCGGCCCTCCACTTT	CASSLWGSALHF
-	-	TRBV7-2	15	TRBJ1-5	TGTGCCAGCAGAACCTCAGGGGCCCTTCGTGAGCCCCAGCATTTT	CASRTSGALREPQHF
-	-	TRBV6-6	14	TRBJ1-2	TGTGCCAGCAGTTACTCCCGGCCAACCTATGGCTACACCTTC	CASSYSRPTYGYTF
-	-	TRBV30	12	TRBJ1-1	TGTGCCTGGAGTACATATGTCCCTGAAGCTTTCTTT	CAWSTYVPEAFF
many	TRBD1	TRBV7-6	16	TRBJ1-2	TGTGCCAGCAGCACCCAGACAGGGATCGCTAACTATGGCTACACCTTC	CASSTQTGIANYGYTF
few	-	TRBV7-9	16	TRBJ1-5	TGTGCCAGCAGCCAGGACAGTCCCGGAGGGAATCAGCCCCAGCATTTT	CASSQDSPGGNQPQHF
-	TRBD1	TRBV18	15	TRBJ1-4	TGTGCCAGCTCACCCAGGGACAGGGGTTTCGAAAAACTGTTTTTT	CASSPRDRGFEKLFF
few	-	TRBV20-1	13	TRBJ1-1	TGCAGTGCTAGTATCATTTTCAACACTGAAGCTTTCTTT	CSASIIFNTEAFF
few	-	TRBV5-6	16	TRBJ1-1	TGTGCCAGCAGCTTGTATGGTAGCCCTTGGGACACTGAAGCTTTCTTT	CASSLYGSPWDTEAFF
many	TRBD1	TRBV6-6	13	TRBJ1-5	TGTGCCAGCAGTCAGGGGGCAAGGCAGCCCCAGCATTTT	CASSQGARQPQHF
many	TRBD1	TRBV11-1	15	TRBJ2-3	TGTGCCAGCAGCTTATCAGGGGGCCGAACAGATACGCAGTATTTT	CASSLSGGRTDTQYF
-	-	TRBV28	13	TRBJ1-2	TGTGCCAGCAGTTTCCGCAGCAGCTATGGCTACACCTTC	CASSFRSSYGYTF
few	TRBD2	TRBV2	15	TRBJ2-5	TGTGCCAGCGCTAGCGGGGCAATAAGCCAAGAGACCCAGTACTTC	CASASGAISQETQYF
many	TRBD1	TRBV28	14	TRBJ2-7	TGTGCCAGCAGCCCCGGACAGGAACCCTACGAGCAGTACTTC	CASSPGQEPYEQYF